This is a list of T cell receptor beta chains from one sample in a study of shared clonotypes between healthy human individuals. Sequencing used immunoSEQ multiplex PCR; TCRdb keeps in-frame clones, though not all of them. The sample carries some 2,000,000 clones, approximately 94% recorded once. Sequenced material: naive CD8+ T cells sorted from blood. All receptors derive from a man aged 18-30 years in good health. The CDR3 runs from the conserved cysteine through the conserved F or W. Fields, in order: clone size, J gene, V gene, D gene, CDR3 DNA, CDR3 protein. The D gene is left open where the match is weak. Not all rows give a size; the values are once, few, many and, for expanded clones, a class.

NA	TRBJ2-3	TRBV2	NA	TGTGCCAGCAGTGGGGCCCAGACTCCCACAGATACGCAGTATTTT	CASSGAQTPTDTQYF
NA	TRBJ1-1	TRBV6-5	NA	TGTGCCAGCGGTGGGGTCACTGAAGCTTTCTTT	CASGGVTEAFF
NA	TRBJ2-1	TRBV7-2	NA	TGTGCCAGCAGCTTAGTGTCGTCAGGTGATGAGCAGTTCTTC	CASSLVSSGDEQFF
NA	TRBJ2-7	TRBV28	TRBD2	TGTGCCAGCAGTCCAGGACTAGCGGACGAGCAGTACTTC	CASSPGLADEQYF
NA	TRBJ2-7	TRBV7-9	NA	TGTGCCAGCAGCTCAGTCGGATACGAGCAGTACTTC	CASSSVGYEQYF
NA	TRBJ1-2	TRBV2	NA	TGTGCCAGCAGTGAACGGGGAGCCCTATATGGCTACACCTTC	CASSERGALYGYTF
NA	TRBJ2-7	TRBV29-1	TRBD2	TGCAGCGTCTCCAGCGGGGGCGAGCAGTACTTC	CSVSSGGEQYF
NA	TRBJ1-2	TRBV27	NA	TGTGCCAGCAGTTTATCGTGGGCGGACGTTAACTATGGCTACACCTTC	CASSLSWADVNYGYTF
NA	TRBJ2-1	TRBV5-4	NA	TGTGCCAGCAGCCAAGACGGTAGCTCCTACAATGAGCAGTTCTTC	CASSQDGSSYNEQFF
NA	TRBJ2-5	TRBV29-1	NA	TGCAGCGTTGAGCTCATTGGGGAGACCCAGTACTTC	CSVELIGETQYF
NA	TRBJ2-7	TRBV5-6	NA	TGTGCCAGCAGCTTGGCTCAGGGGCCCCACGAGCAGTACTTC	CASSLAQGPHEQYF
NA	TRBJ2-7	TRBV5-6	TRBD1	TGTGCCAGCAGCCCTGGGGACAGTGCCTACGAGCAGTACTTC	CASSPGDSAYEQYF
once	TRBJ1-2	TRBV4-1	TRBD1	TGCGCCAGCAGCCAGGACAGGGCCTATGGCTACACCTTC	CASSQDRAYGYTF
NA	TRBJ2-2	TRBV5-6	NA	TGTGCCAGCAGCTTGGATCTCCACGGCGACACCGGGGAGCTGTTTTTT	CASSLDLHGDTGELFF
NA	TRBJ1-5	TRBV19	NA	TGTGCCAGTAGTATATCGACAGTAGGGCGTCAGCCCCAGCATTTT	CASSISTVGRQPQHF
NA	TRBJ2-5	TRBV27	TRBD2	TGTGCCAGCAGTCCGATAGCGGGGAGAGAGACCCAGTACTTC	CASSPIAGRETQYF
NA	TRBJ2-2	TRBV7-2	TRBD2	TGTGCCAGCAGCTTAGGGGGACTAGCGGGAGTGGGAGGCACCGGGGAGCTGTTTTTT	CASSLGGLAGVGGTGELFF